This T cell receptor (beta chain) was recovered during a study of TIL therapy for anti-PD-1-resistant metastatic lung cancer. Across the whole study: Tumors had a median PD-L1 proportion score of 6%.

The libraries were made with immunoSEQ v3. The repertoire was sequenced with immunoSEQ multiplex PCR; TCRdb's copy has only in-frame clones and lacks some. The table lists some 90,000 clones, 65% of them singletons. Germline V gives CDR1 MNHNY, CDR2 SVGAGI (reference sequence). V was clipped by 0 bases and J by 4 bases; unmatched bases: 5. The CDR3 spans 16 residues. Documented time point: pre-treatment sample, taken before nivolumab and TIL therapy. Tumor tissue came from excised metastases, mostly pleural nodules or supraclavicular lymph nodes. Adults with stage 4 NSCLC were enrolled in a phase I trial. Study-wide points: TIL cultures after expansion showed higher clonality and lower diversity than baseline tumor (median about 6% vs 30%). Treatment-naive, never-smoker and oncogene-addicted patients were overrepresented in this highly selected cohort.

With respect to this clone: What it recognizes is unknown.

The material sequenced was tumor tissue, taken at baseline. The rearrangement links TRBV6-6 to TRBJ1-5, with 8 positions matching TRBD1. This sequence was found in a person aged 25 to 79 with non-small cell lung cancer. The CDR3 region is CASSYSDRGPNQPQHF. DNA for the CDR3: TGTGCCAGCAGTTACTCTGACAGGGGCCCAAATCAGCCCCAGCATTTT.